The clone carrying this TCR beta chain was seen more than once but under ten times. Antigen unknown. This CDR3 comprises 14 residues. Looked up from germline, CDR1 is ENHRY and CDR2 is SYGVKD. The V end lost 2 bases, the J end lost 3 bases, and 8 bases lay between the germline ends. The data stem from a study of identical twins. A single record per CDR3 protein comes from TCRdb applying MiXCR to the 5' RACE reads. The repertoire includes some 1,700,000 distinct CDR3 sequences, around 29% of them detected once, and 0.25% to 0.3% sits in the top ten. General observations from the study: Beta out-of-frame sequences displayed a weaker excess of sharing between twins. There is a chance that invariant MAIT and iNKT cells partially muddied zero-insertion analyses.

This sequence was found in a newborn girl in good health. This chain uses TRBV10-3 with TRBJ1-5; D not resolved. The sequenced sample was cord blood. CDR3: CAISEAADNQPQHF. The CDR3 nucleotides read TGTGCCATCAGTGAGGCGGCAGACAATCAGCCCCAGCATTTT.